This passage covers 25 T cell receptor beta chains from one sample sequenced in a study of blood T cell repertoires in COVID-19. Method: immunoSEQ multiplex PCR; TCRdb's copy keeps in-frame clones and lacks some. Altogether 100,000 or so clones are present, about 81% being singletons, with the ten largest covering around 4%. Material for sequencing was peripheral blood. The receptors were gathered from a man between 60 and 75 years old with acute or convalescent COVID-19.

The gene calls are TRBV5-1 and TRBJ2-3, with D perhaps matching TRBD2 (6 bases). There are 14 residues in the CDR3. In germline, CDR1 is SGHRS, CDR2 YFSETQ. Trimming left V 4 bases short and J 1 base short, with 10 bases between. As DNA, the CDR3 is TGCGCCAGCAGCGGCGGGGTGGGCACAGATACGCAGTATTTT. Protein product: CASSGGVGTDTQYF.

The genes are TRBV9 and TRBJ2-1; 11 bases are a match to TRBD2. The ends lost 3 bases at V and 12 bases at J; junction bases unmatched: 2. Germline V gene lookup returns CDR1 SGDLS and CDR2 YYNGEE. The CDR3 length is 12 residues. CDR3 in DNA: TGTGCCAGCAGCGCTAGCGGGGGGCGGCAGTTCTTC. Protein: CASSASGGRQFF.

This clone appeared a few times. V gene TRBV5-1 combines with J gene TRBJ1-1; TRBD1 is a possible D gene (6 bases). CDR1 SGHRS and CDR2 YFSETQ come from the germline V gene. Between the trimmed V and J ends, which lost 5 bases and 4 bases, there was a span of 15 bases. This CDR3 has 14 amino acids. The CDR3 DNA sequence: TGCGCCAGCAGATCCGGACAGCAGGTCACTGAAGCTTTCTTT. This encodes CASRSGQQVTEAFF.

This chain joins TRBV5-1 and TRBJ2-3, with 8 nucleotides matching TRBD2. Germline loops: CDR1 SGHRS, CDR2 YFSETQ. The CDR3 length is 14 residues. J lost 3 bases, V lost 4 bases, and 4 bases had no gene match. The DNA for the CDR3 is TGCGCCAGCAGCACAGGACTAGCTACAGATACGCAGTATTTT. Protein sequence: CASSTGLATDTQYF.

This clone was detected a few times. In DNA form, the CDR3 reads TGCGCCAGCAGCTTGGTAGGTGCGGGAGATACGCAGTATTTT. Amino acid sequence: CASSLVGAGDTQYF. The rearrangement links TRBV5-1 to TRBJ2-3; D may be TRBD2 (5 bases). V dropped 0 bases and J dropped 5 bases, with 10 bases sitting between them. Germline V lookup: CDR1 SGHRS, CDR2 YFSETQ. This CDR3 has 14 amino acids.

This clone came up a few times. This chain uses TRBV7-2 with TRBJ1-1; the match to TRBD1 covers 7 bases. CDR3 length: 13 amino acids. J was trimmed by 5 bases and V by 5 bases; bases with no gene match: 5. The V gene's germline CDR1 is SGHTA and CDR2 FQGNSA. The CDR3 nucleotides are TGTGCCAGCAGCGCACAGGGGAGAACTGAAGCTTTCTTT. Translated: CASSAQGRTEAFF.

This chain links TRBV6-2 or TRBV6-3 with TRBJ2-1; TRBD2 matches 11 bases. The germline CDR1 and CDR2 sequences are MNHEY and SVGEGT. The CDR3 length is 17 residues. With 2 bases clipped from V and 5 bases from J, the junction kept 8 bases outside the gene matches. The CDR3 spells CASSYRASGGPDNEQFF. The CDR3 nucleotides read TGTGCCAGCAGTTACAGGGCTAGCGGGGGGCCAGACAATGAGCAGTTCTTC.

Here the CDR3 reads CASSVQGQITGELFF. DNA for the CDR3: TGTGCCAGCAGCGTTCAAGGACAAATAACCGGGGAGCTGTTTTTT. The V call is TRBV9, the J call TRBJ2-2, with a tentative D call TRBD1 (5 bases). The CDR3 extends over 15 amino acids. V was cut by 2 bases and J by 5 bases, with 13 bases left in between. CDR1 is SGDLS and CDR2 is YYNGEE in the germline V gene.

The gene calls are TRBV30 and TRBJ2-6, with D hard to call. Trimming took 8 bases from V and 0 from J, leaving 5 bases between them. This CDR3 is built from 12 residues. Germline V gene data show CDR1 as GTSNPN and CDR2 as SVGIG (reference sequence). The CDR3 spells CARDSGANVLTF. Written as DNA, the CDR3 is TGTGCCCGAGACTCTGGGGCCAACGTCCTGACTTTC.

The count of this clone is one. The chain joins TRBV6-5 to TRBJ2-6; D is ambiguous. Trimming removed 4 bases at V and 3 bases at J, with 10 bases between. Germline assignment: CDR1 MNHEY and CDR2 SVGAGI. This CDR3 contains 15 residues. Written as DNA, the CDR3 is TGTGCCAGCAGTTTGCAGTACAGTGGGGCCAACGTCCTGACTTTC. The encoded protein is CASSLQYSGANVLTF.

The chain carries TRBV25-1 and TRBJ2-3, with D unresolved. V lost 3 bases to trimming and J lost 0 bases, with 7 bases between them. This CDR3 region has 14 residues. The germline V gene has CDR1 MGHDK and CDR2 SYGVNS. CDR3 nucleotide sequence: TGTGCCAGCAGTGACCAGCGTAGCACAGATACGCAGTATTTT. Translated: CASSDQRSTDTQYF.

V gene TRBV19 combines with J gene TRBJ1-5, with a possible D match to TRBD1 (5 bases). Germline CDR1 LNHDA, CDR2 SQIVND (reference sequence). The ends were cut back, 7 bases at V and 6 bases at J, with 13 bases in the middle. This CDR3 spans 13 amino acids. The DNA for the CDR3 is TGTGCCAGTAACAAGGGGCAAGGTCAGCCCCAGCATTTT. This gives the protein CASNKGQGQPQHF.

This rearrangement joins TRBV11-2 to TRBJ2-3, with D uncertain. Trimming removed 5 bases at V and 3 bases at J, with 12 bases between. There are 14 residues in the CDR3. Germline V gene lookup returns CDR1 SGHAT and CDR2 FQNNGV. The CDR3 loop is CASSAGLRTDTQYF. The CDR3 region has the DNA TGTGCCAGCAGCGCCGGTTTGAGGACAGATACGCAGTATTTT. Using reference TRBV11-2 and TRBJ2-3 for the parts outside the CDR3, the full variable domain is EAGVAQSPRYKIIEKRQSVAFWCNPISGHATLYWYQQILGQGPKLLIQFQNNGVVDDSQLPKDRFSAERLKGVDSTLKIQPAKLEDSAVYLCASSAGLRTDTQYFGPGTRLTVL.

The V call is TRBV12-5, the J call TRBJ2-2; 9 bases fit TRBD2. The V gene end was trimmed by 6 bases and the J gene end by 4 bases; junction bases not matched to a gene: 9. CDR1 LGHNT and CDR2 FRNRAP come from the germline V gene. CDR3 length: 16 amino acids. The CDR3 protein is CASGPSTSGLTGELFF. CDR3 nucleotides: TGTGCTAGTGGGCCCTCGACTAGCGGACTCACCGGGGAGCTGTTTTTT.

The count of this clone is one. The germline gene is not matched at one end of the junction; a read error may be the cause. V is TRBV11-2 and J is TRBJ2-3; 11 bases are a match to TRBD2. Germline V CDR1 and CDR2: SGHAT, FQNNGV. This CDR3 spans 15 amino acids. DNA of the CDR3: TGTGCCAGCAGATTAGCGGGGGGGCGGGCAGATACGCAGTATTTT. This encodes CASRLAGGRADTQYF.

The chain links TRBV5-4 to TRBJ2-3; weak D call: TRBD2 (6 bases). Germline assignment: CDR1 SGHNT and CDR2 YYREEE (reference sequence). This CDR3 is 16 amino acids long. Trimming took off 3 bases at V and 4 bases at J, with 18 bases between the two ends. CDR3 DNA: TGTGCCAGCAGCTGGGCCGGGCGGGAAGTGGCAGATACGCAGTATTTT. Translated, it gives CASSWAGREVADTQYF.

The V call is TRBV11-3, the J call TRBJ2-1, with D possibly TRBD2 on 6 matching bases. V lost 5 bases and J 6 bases, leaving 20 bases between the germline ends. There are 16 residues in the CDR3. Germline lookup yields CDR1 SGHNT and CDR2 YENEEA. The CDR3 region is CASSPPVVRAGNEQFF. CDR3 coding DNA: TGTGCCAGCAGCCCCCCTGTAGTTCGAGCGGGCAATGAGCAGTTCTTC.

The V gene is TRBV7-9, the J gene TRBJ1-1; no definite D call. Trimming removed 5 bases at V and 0 bases at J, with 10 bases between. CDR1 is SEHNR, CDR2 FQNEAQ, per germline (reference sequence). There are 14 residues in the CDR3. CDR3 sequence: CASSPRGLNTEAFF. Written as DNA, the CDR3 is TGTGCCAGCAGCCCGAGAGGTCTGAACACTGAAGCTTTCTTT.

This clone has a count of ten or more. The rearrangement uses TRBV4-2 and TRBJ1-2; D not resolved. Germline V gene lookup returns CDR1 LGHNA and CDR2 YNFKEQ. The germline V and J ends were trimmed by 0 bases and 6 bases, with 8 bases remaining between them. The CDR3 consists of 13 residues. The CDR3 coding sequence is TGTGCCAGCAGCCAAGACCGAGGGAATGGCTACACCTTC. Translating gives CASSQDRGNGYTF.

Only one count was recorded for this clone. The chain uses TRBV11-2 and TRBJ2-4, with 12 positions matching TRBD2. Per the germline V gene, CDR1 is SGHAT and CDR2 is FQNNGV. The length of the CDR3 is 19 residues. Germline trimming cut 7 bases from V and 0 bases from J; bases unmatched to any gene: 13. For the CDR3, the DNA is TGTGCCAGCACCTACCTGGGACTAGCGGGTTTTTCAGCCAAAAACATTCAGTACTTC. It yields the protein CASTYLGLAGFSAKNIQYF.

As DNA, the CDR3 is TGTGCCAGCAGCCCCCCCCAGGACAGGGAATTTATCGGGGAGCTGTTTTTT. Its translation: CASSPPQDREFIGELFF. V is TRBV7-9 and J is TRBJ2-2, with 8 bases matching TRBD1. The CDR3 is 17 amino acids. The V gene end was trimmed by 5 bases and the J gene end by 7 bases; junction bases not matched to a gene: 15. Germline-derived CDR1 and CDR2 are SEHNR and FQNEAQ (reference sequence).

J is TRBJ2-3 and V is TRBV5-1; D possibly corresponds to TRBD2 (5 bases). CDR1 and CDR2 from the germline V gene are SGHRS and YFSETQ. The CDR3 has 14 residues. The V end was cut by 4 bases, the J end by 0 bases, with 9 bases between. The CDR3 region is CASSPSSSTDTQYF. The DNA for the CDR3 is TGCGCCAGCAGCCCGTCTAGCAGCACAGATACGCAGTATTTT.

The rearrangement joins TRBV10-3 to TRBJ1-1; no definite D call. Trimming pared 2 bases from V and 6 bases from J, leaving 10 bases between. Germline CDR1 ENHRY, CDR2 SYGVKD. The length of the CDR3 is 13 residues. This chain's CDR3 is CAISETVASEAFF. CDR3 nucleotides: TGTGCCATCAGTGAGACCGTGGCCTCTGAAGCTTTCTTT.

This clone was seen only once. This chain connects TRBV29-1 to TRBJ2-1, with D unclear. Germline CDR1 is SQVTM and CDR2 is ANQGSEA. The CDR3 sequence is 11 residues long. The V end lost 6 bases, the J end lost 10 bases, and 13 bases lay between the germline ends. The CDR3 is CSVSDATEQFF. The CDR3 DNA reads TGCAGCGTGTCAGATGCGACAGAGCAGTTCTTC.

V usage is TRBV5-4 and J usage is TRBJ2-3; 14 positions match TRBD2. This CDR3 has 18 amino acids. Germline CDR1 reads SGHNT; CDR2 reads YYREEE (reference sequence). After removal of 2 bases from V and 4 bases from J, the junction contained 9 bases not matched to a gene. CDR3 protein: CASSLRLAGGPGSDTQYF. The DNA for the CDR3 is TGTGCCAGCAGCTTAAGACTAGCGGGGGGGCCAGGATCAGATACGCAGTATTTT.